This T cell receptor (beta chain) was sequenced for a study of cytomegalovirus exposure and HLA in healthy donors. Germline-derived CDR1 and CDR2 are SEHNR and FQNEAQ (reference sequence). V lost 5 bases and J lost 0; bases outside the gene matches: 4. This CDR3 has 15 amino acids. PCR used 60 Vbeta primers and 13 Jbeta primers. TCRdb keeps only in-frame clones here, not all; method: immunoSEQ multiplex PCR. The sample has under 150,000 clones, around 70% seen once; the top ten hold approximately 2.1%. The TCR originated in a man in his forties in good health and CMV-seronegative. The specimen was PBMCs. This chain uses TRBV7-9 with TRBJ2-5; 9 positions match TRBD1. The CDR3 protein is CASSRQGENQETQYF. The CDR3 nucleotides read TGTGCCAGCAGCCGACAGGGGGAAAACCAAGAGACCCAGTACTTC.